This entry is about one T cell receptor beta chain. The antigen is undetermined. Alongside a J-beta primer mix, a sample-barcoded 5' primer served in a second PCR lasting roughly 6 to 11 cycles. One entry per CDR3 protein results from TCRdb running MiXCR on the 5' RACE reads. This table has more than 1,400,000 distinct CDR3 sequences, 42% appearing once. This sample was included in a study of blood T cells in healthy people across ages. Study observations and caveats: Per million T cells, TCR beta diversity dropped about linearly as age rose.

Germline V lookup: CDR1 MNHEY, CDR2 SMNVEV (reference sequence). This CDR3 is built from 15 residues. Germline trimming cut 4 bases from V and 6 bases from J; bases unmatched to any gene: 8. The source of this sequence is a woman aged 18-35 years in good health. The sample comprised blood. V and J are TRBV27 and TRBJ2-7; TRBD2 agrees at 11 bases. The CDR3 coding sequence is TGTGCCAGCAGTTCCCTAGCGGGGGGCTCCCCCGAGCAGTACTTC. Translation: CASSSLAGGSPEQYF.